The clone carrying this T cell receptor beta chain was counted once. The record originates from a study of T cells in tuberculosis. Overall study: T cells were selected with CD1B tetramers loaded with glucose monomycolate. IGRA-negative adolescents, IGRA-positive adolescents with latent tuberculosis and adults with active tuberculosis formed this South African cohort.

The time point here: new active TB diagnosis, blood taken before or within 7 days of starting treatment. Repertoires were generated with immunoSEQ multiplex PCR, while TCRdb's copy carries only in-frame clones and drops some. Of 25,000 to 35,000 clones in the sample, 92% were seen once. From germline, CDR1 is SNHLY and CDR2 FYNNEI. This CDR3 region has 15 residues. The V end lost 3 bases, the J end lost 1 base, and 7 bases lay between the germline ends. Sequenced material: PBMCs, taken at tuberculosis diagnosis. The chain recombines TRBV2 with TRBJ2-6; D is possibly TRBD2 (5 bases). This clonotype originated in an adult with tuberculosis. Some clones in this sample may be carry-over from other donors' samples. CDR3 DNA: TGTGCCAGCAGTGACAGGAGGTCTGGGGCCAACGTCCTGACTTTC. Its translation is CASSDRRSGANVLTF. Combining the CDR3 with reference TRBV2 and TRBJ2-6 gives the whole variable domain EPEVTQTPSHQVTQMGQEVILRCVPISNHLYFYWYRQILGQKVEFLVSFYNNEISEKSEIFDDQFSVERPDGSNFTLKIRSTKLEDSAMYFCASSDRRSGANVLTFGAGSRLTVL.